The 20 T cell receptor beta chains in this list originate from one sample, sequenced in a study of CD8 T cells in Susac syndrome. Random hexamers primed reverse transcription of about 0.5 to 1 ug RNA. MiXCR, run by TCRdb on the immunoSEQ multiplex PCR reads, gives a single entry per CDR3 protein. This sample has around 150,000 distinct CDR3 sequences, with over 85% found just once. Sequencing was carried out using CD4+ T cells from PBMCs. The receptors shown here come from a human donor in good health.

The chain employs TRBV20-1 and TRBJ2-2, with D possibly called TRBD1 or TRBD2 (5 bases each). Between the trimmed V and J ends, which lost 0 bases and 6 bases, there was a span of 14 bases. This CDR3 comprises 15 residues. CDR1 is DFQATT, CDR2 SNEGSKA, per germline (reference sequence). CDR3 amino acids: CSAREPGRGPGELFF. In DNA, the CDR3 is TGCAGTGCTAGAGAACCAGGGAGAGGTCCCGGGGAGCTGTTTTTT.

V is TRBV7-9 and J is TRBJ1-1, with TRBD1 as a possible D gene (5 bases). CDR1 is SEHNR and CDR2 is FQNEAQ in the germline V gene (reference sequence). This CDR3 is 15 amino acids long. Trimming cost V 6 bases and J 5 bases, with 19 bases left between them. The CDR3 DNA is TGTGCCAGCAGTGCACCAGGGATGGGAGATACTGAAGCTTTCTTT. Protein sequence: CASSAPGMGDTEAFF.

The chain links TRBV20-1 to TRBJ1-1; tentative D call: TRBD1 (5 bases). The germline CDR1 and CDR2 sequences are DFQATT and SNEGSKA (reference sequence). The CDR3 sequence is 14 residues long. Trimming stripped 6 bases from V and 5 bases from J, with 19 bases between. This chain's CDR3 is CSAESATGETEAFF. The CDR3 nucleotides are TGCAGTGCCGAATCGGCCACGGGGGAAACTGAAGCTTTCTTT.

This chain joins TRBV29-1 and TRBJ2-1; TRBD2 matches 9 bases. The length of the CDR3 is 14 residues. With 7 bases clipped from V and 8 bases from J, the junction kept 12 bases outside the gene matches. The germline gives CDR1 SQVTM, CDR2 ANQGSEA. The CDR3 sequence: CSALPSGAGDEQFF. In nucleotides, the CDR3 is TGCAGCGCGCTACCTAGCGGGGCCGGGGATGAGCAGTTCTTC.

The chain joins TRBV3-1 to TRBJ2-3, with D unresolved. Deletions cut 1 base from V and 1 base from J, with 9 bases between. Per germline, CDR1 LGHDT and CDR2 YNNKEL (reference sequence). This CDR3 is 15 amino acids long. The CDR3 nucleotides are TGTGCCAGCAGCCAAGTATTCCTGGGCACAGATACGCAGTATTTT. As protein: CASSQVFLGTDTQYF.

The V gene is TRBV3-1, the J gene TRBJ2-5; no reliable D call. The CDR3 length is 12 residues. CDR1 and CDR2 (germline): LGHDT, YNNKEL (reference sequence). Trimming removed 4 bases from V and 5 bases from J, with 8 bases in between. Written as DNA, the CDR3 is TGTGCCAGCAGCCTAATAGGGGAGACCCAGTACTTC. It codes for CASSLIGETQYF.

The chain links TRBV15 to TRBJ2-1; 10 positions agree with TRBD1. There are 17 residues in the CDR3. Germline V gene data show CDR1 as LNHNV and CDR2 as YYDKDF (reference sequence). J gave up 3 bases and V 0 bases, and 5 bases lay outside the gene matches. CDR3 nucleotide sequence: TGTGCCACCAGCAGAGATCTCAGGGACAGGGGCTACAATGAGCAGTTCTTC. This sequence encodes CATSRDLRDRGYNEQFF.

The V and J genes are TRBV5-4 and TRBJ2-7; 10 bases match TRBD1. V lost 5 bases to trimming and J lost 3 bases; unmatched junction nucleotides: 5. Germline-derived CDR1 and CDR2 are SGHNT and YYREEE (reference sequence). This CDR3 is built from 14 residues. CDR3 in amino acids: CASRSTGGHYEQYF. CDR3 in DNA: TGTGCCAGCAGATCGACAGGGGGCCACTACGAGCAGTACTTC.

This clonotype was recorded once. The J gene is TRBJ2-5, the V gene TRBV2, with D uncertain. The germline V and J ends were trimmed by 3 bases and 1 base, with 15 bases remaining between them. The length of the CDR3 is 16 residues. Germline lookup yields CDR1 SNHLY and CDR2 FYNNEI. CDR3 in DNA: TGTGCCAGCAGTGACACGCGGCAGCCAAGCCAAGAGACCCAGTACTTC. Protein: CASSDTRQPSQETQYF.

V usage is TRBV12-3 or TRBV12-4 and J usage is TRBJ2-1; 13 bases are shared with TRBD2. The length of the CDR3 is 17 residues. After removal of 6 bases from V and 2 bases from J, the junction contained 7 bases not matched to a gene. The CDR3 reads CASRTGLAGNPYNEQFF. The CDR3 DNA reads as TGTGCCAGCAGGACGGGACTAGCGGGGAATCCCTACAATGAGCAGTTCTTC.

V is TRBV7-6 and J is TRBJ2-3; the D call may be TRBD1 or TRBD2 (7 bases each). CDR3 size: 18 residues. V was cut by 5 bases and J by 0 bases, with 21 bases left in between. The germline gives CDR1 SGHVS, CDR2 FNYEAQ. The CDR3 loop is CASSLQVGRGPSTDTQYF. In DNA form, the CDR3 reads TGTGCCAGCAGCCTCCAGGTTGGGAGGGGGCCTAGCACAGATACGCAGTATTTT.

This chain uses TRBV6-2 or TRBV6-3 with TRBJ1-2; D is possibly TRBD1 (6 bases). This CDR3 contains 15 residues. Per the germline V gene, CDR1 is MNHEY and CDR2 is SVGEGT. V was shortened by 6 bases and J by 3 bases, with 17 bases between the two germline ends. The CDR3, as DNA: TGTGCCAGCAGAGAAATGGAGGGGGTGTACTATGGCTACACCTTC. Amino acid sequence: CASREMEGVYYGYTF.

The chain combines TRBV6-5 with TRBJ2-7; 7 nucleotides agree with TRBD1. Unmatched junction bases numbered 10, after V lost 5 bases and J lost 3 bases. CDR1 and CDR2 from the germline V gene are MNHEY and SVGAGI. The CDR3 extends over 15 amino acids. The CDR3 loop reads CASSRTPQGSYEQYF. The CDR3 region has the DNA TGTGCCAGCAGTCGGACGCCACAGGGGAGCTACGAGCAGTACTTC.

The chain uses TRBV7-9 and TRBJ2-2; TRBD1 might be the D (5 bases). V was clipped by 2 bases and J by 0 bases, with 7 bases between them. CDR1 and CDR2 from the germline V gene are SEHNR and FQNEAQ (reference sequence). The CDR3 extends over 15 amino acids. This CDR3 is CASSLWGSNTGELFF. For the CDR3, the DNA is TGTGCCAGCAGCTTATGGGGCTCGAACACCGGGGAGCTGTTTTTT.

This chain uses TRBV6-1 with TRBJ1-5; D unresolved. Germline CDR1 is MNHNS and CDR2 is SASEGT. Trimming shortened V by 10 bases and J by 4 bases, and 14 bases separated the two germline ends. This CDR3 region has 13 residues. The CDR3 region has the DNA TGTGCCACTTCATTGGGTCAGAATCAGCCCCAGCATTTT. This sequence encodes CATSLGQNQPQHF.

The gene calls are TRBV7-3 and TRBJ1-6; D remains ambiguous. The germline V and J ends were trimmed by 5 bases and 14 bases, with 16 bases remaining between them. Germline V gives CDR1 SGHTA, CDR2 FQGTGA. This CDR3 spans 13 amino acids. DNA of the CDR3: TGTGCCAGCAGCCCGGGTCCTAATTTAGCCCTCCACTTT. Translated: CASSPGPNLALHF.

The V call is TRBV7-3, the J call TRBJ2-1; no firm D call. V was clipped by 0 bases and J by 7 bases, with 16 bases between them. This CDR3 contains 16 residues. Germline V gene sequence: CDR1 SGHTA, CDR2 FQGTGA. The CDR3 DNA sequence: TGTGCCAGCAGCTTAACCCCCACCCCGGACGTGAATGAGCAGTTCTTC. Translation: CASSLTPTPDVNEQFF.

V gene TRBV6-5 combines with J gene TRBJ1-1; D gene unclear. V was trimmed by 1 base and J by 6 bases, leaving 9 bases between them. From germline, CDR1 is MNHEY and CDR2 SVGAGI. There are 13 residues in the CDR3. CDR3 protein: CASSYWRAPEAFF. For the CDR3, the DNA is TGTGCCAGCAGTTACTGGAGGGCCCCTGAAGCTTTCTTT.

The rearrangement joins TRBV6-1 to TRBJ1-2; 11 bases agree with TRBD1. This CDR3 comprises 16 residues. CDR1 MNHNS and CDR2 SASEGT come from the germline V gene. After removal of 9 bases from V and 1 base from J, the junction contained 10 bases not matched to a gene. The CDR3 sequence is CASRRTGGFGNYGYTF. CDR3 DNA: TGTGCCAGTCGTAGGACAGGGGGCTTCGGTAACTATGGCTACACCTTC.

This chain connects TRBV2 to TRBJ2-1, with a possible D match to TRBD2 (7 bases). The germline CDR1 and CDR2 sequences are SNHLY and FYNNEI. Trimming removed 7 bases at V and 7 bases at J, with 17 bases between. CDR3 length: 14 amino acids. CDR3 protein: CASTGGRQSNEQFF. In DNA, the CDR3 is TGTGCCAGCACCGGGGGGCGGCAGAGTAATGAGCAGTTCTTC. Filled out from reference TRBV2 and TRBJ2-1, the complete variable domain reads EPEVTQTPSHQVTQMGQEVILRCVPISNHLYFYWYRQILGQKVEFLVSFYNNEISEKSEIFDDQFSVERPDGSNFTLKIRSTKLEDSAMYFCASTGGRQSNEQFFGPGTRLTVL.